A single sample gave rise to the 25 T cell receptor beta chains below, sequenced in a study of cytomegalovirus exposure and HLA in healthy donors (dated by TCRdb to between 2016 and 2019). The library was produced with the immunoSEQ multiplex PCR assay. Drawn from immuneACCESS, this table holds only the in-frame rearrangements with V and J called that TCRdb kept. Clones are partly lost; checked studies trace under half to an unresolved V gene and leave the rest unexplained. The sample profile shows 92,000 or so clones; 95% to 98% of them were found once. The ten largest make up roughly 0.8% of the sample. Source material: PBMCs. These TCRs come from a man between 18 and 35 years old in good health and CMV-seronegative.

The chain links TRBV15 to TRBJ1-5; 7 bases agree with TRBD1. V dropped 4 bases and J dropped 1; count of bases not matched to a gene: 10. The germline gives CDR1 LNHNV, CDR2 YYDKDF (reference sequence). This CDR3 spans 17 amino acids. The CDR3 spells CATSTEQGMESNQPQHF. The CDR3 region has the DNA TGTGCCACCAGCACCGAACAGGGGATGGAGAGCAATCAGCCCCAGCATTTT.

The rearrangement joins TRBV11-3 to TRBJ2-1, with D maybe TRBD1 (5 bases). Trimming pared 3 bases from V and 4 bases from J, leaving 16 bases between. The germline V gene encodes CDR1 SGHNT and CDR2 YENEEA. The CDR3 is 16 amino acids. In nucleotides, the CDR3 is TGTGCCAGCAGCTTTAGGACACCTAAGAGATACAATGAGCAGTTCTTC. Translating it yields CASSFRTPKRYNEQFF.

This clone was observed a single time. CDR3 nucleotides: TGTGCCAGCAGCCCGAAGGACTATCAGACTAGCACAGATACGCAGTATTTT. Protein product: CASSPKDYQTSTDTQYF. The chain uses TRBV7-9 and TRBJ2-3; possibly TRBD2 for D (6 bases). Trimming took 5 bases from V and 0 from J, leaving 18 bases between them. Germline CDR1 is SEHNR and CDR2 is FQNEAQ (reference sequence). The CDR3 extends over 17 amino acids.

This chain joins TRBV7-9 and TRBJ2-5; D ambiguous. The V end lost 5 bases, the J end lost 5 bases, and 15 bases lay between the germline ends. In germline, CDR1 is SEHNR, CDR2 FQNEAQ (reference sequence). The CDR3 totals 14 residues. As DNA, the CDR3 is TGTGCCAGCAGCCACTTTACCCCCCGGGAGACCCAGTACTTC. Amino acid sequence: CASSHFTPRETQYF. Drawing the rest from reference TRBV7-9 and TRBJ2-5, the complete variable domain is DTGVSQNPRHKITKRGQNVTFRCDPISEHNRLYWYRQTLGQGPEFLTYFQNEAQLEKSRLLSDRFSAERPKGSFSTLEIQRTEQGDSAMYLCASSHFTPRETQYFGPGTRLLVL.

This clone was seen only once. The chain uses TRBV5-8 and TRBJ1-4; perhaps TRBD1 as D (5 bases). Germline values: CDR1 SGHTS, CDR2 YDEGEE. Trimming removed 0 bases from V and 4 bases from J, with 10 bases in between. The CDR3 contains 15 residues. Here the CDR3 reads CASSLADRDNEKLFF. In DNA, the CDR3 is TGTGCCAGCAGCTTGGCCGACAGAGATAATGAAAAACTGTTTTTT.

The chain has TRBV4-1 and TRBJ1-1, with TRBD1 as a possible D gene (5 bases). Trimming left V 0 bases short and J 9 bases short, with 17 bases between. Germline CDR1 is MGHRA and CDR2 is YSYEKL. This CDR3 contains 15 residues. As DNA, the CDR3 is TGCGCCAGCAGCCAAGAGCCTACGACAGCACGACAAGCTTTCTTT. Amino acids: CASSQEPTTARQAFF.

The chain is built from TRBV6-1 and TRBJ2-1, with 10 bases identical to TRBD2. The trim removed 0 bases at V and 7 bases at J, leaving 6 bases unmatched. CDR1 and CDR2 (germline): MNHNS, SASEGT. This CDR3 comprises 16 residues. Here the CDR3 reads CASSEASSGRGNEQFF. The CDR3 coding sequence is TGTGCCAGCAGTGAAGCGTCTAGCGGGAGAGGAAATGAGCAGTTCTTC.

V gene TRBV7-9 combines with J gene TRBJ1-3, with D unclear. Per germline, CDR1 SEHNR and CDR2 FQNEAQ (reference sequence). The CDR3 is 17 residues long. V lost 2 bases and J 0 bases, leaving 14 bases between the germline ends. Here the CDR3 DNA reads TGTGCCAGCAGCTTACTCGGGAATAAGATCTCTGGAAACACCATATATTTT. Residues: CASSLLGNKISGNTIYF.

The gene calls are TRBV6-1 and TRBJ2-7, with 8 bases lining up with TRBD1. The germline V gene has CDR1 MNHNS and CDR2 SASEGT. Trimming removed 2 bases from V and 7 bases from J; junction bases left unmatched: 7. The CDR3 has 14 residues. Here the CDR3 DNA reads TGTGCCAGCAGTGAAATGCAGGGGGCACGTGAGCAGTACTTC. Translated: CASSEMQGAREQYF.

The chain employs TRBV5-1 and TRBJ1-2, with D possibly matching TRBD1 (6 bases). V was shortened by 4 bases and J by 6 bases, with 16 bases between the two germline ends. Per the germline V gene, CDR1 is SGHRS and CDR2 is YFSETQ. The length of the CDR3 is 14 residues. As DNA, the CDR3 is TGCGCCAGCAGCAAACCCCCAGGGGCAGATGGCTACACCTTC. It codes for CASSKPPGADGYTF.

The chain employs TRBV7-9 and TRBJ2-5, with TRBD1 matching over 7 bases. The germline V gene has CDR1 SEHNR and CDR2 FQNEAQ (reference sequence). With 1 base clipped from V and 1 base from J, the junction kept 0 bases outside the gene matches. This CDR3 spans 14 amino acids. CDR3: CASSLGTGQETQYF. Written as DNA, the CDR3 is TGTGCCAGCAGCTTAGGGACAGGCCAAGAGACCCAGTACTTC.

CDR3 loop: CASSQYDTAYEQYF. The CDR3 DNA reads as TGCGCCAGCAGCCAATACGACACGGCCTACGAGCAGTACTTC. The chain has TRBV4-1 and TRBJ2-7, with unresolved D. The V and J ends lost 2 bases and 2 bases respectively, with 10 bases between them. The CDR3 consists of 14 residues. From germline, CDR1 is MGHRA and CDR2 YSYEKL.

J is TRBJ2-3 and V is TRBV29-1, with no clear D. The CDR3 totals 10 residues. The V gene lost 7 bases and the J gene lost 6 bases, with 8 bases spanning the gap. In germline, CDR1 is SQVTM, CDR2 ANQGSEA. The CDR3 DNA is TGCAGCGGCGATTCGGATACGCAGTATTTT. Protein product: CSGDSDTQYF.

This clone came up once. The chain is built from TRBV13 and TRBJ1-1; 9 bases map to TRBD1. V lost 5 bases, J lost 5 bases, and 9 bases stayed unmatched. This CDR3 spans 15 amino acids. The V gene's germline CDR1 is PRHDT and CDR2 FYEKMQ (reference sequence). CDR3 in DNA: TGTGCCAGCAGCCTTGGGACCGGGACAGGGACTGAAGCTTTCTTT. Its translation: CASSLGTGTGTEAFF.

In this sample, this clone turned up once. The chain links TRBV5-1 to TRBJ2-7; no definite D call. CDR1 SGHRS and CDR2 YFSETQ come from the germline V gene. This CDR3 spans 13 amino acids. V lost 0 bases, J lost 2 bases, and 6 bases lay in between. Here the CDR3 reads CASSLDEAYEQYV. The CDR3 bases are TGCGCCAGCAGCTTGGACGAGGCCTACGAGCAGTACGTC.

V usage is TRBV7-9 and J usage is TRBJ2-3, with D perhaps TRBD2 (6 bases). In germline, CDR1 is SEHNR, CDR2 FQNEAQ (reference sequence). CDR3 length: 17 amino acids. Between the trimmed V and J ends, which lost 1 base and 6 bases, there was a span of 20 bases. The CDR3 here is CASSLVFWIRGRDTQYF. As DNA, the CDR3 is TGTGCCAGCAGCTTAGTCTTCTGGATCCGTGGGAGGGATACGCAGTATTTT.

The V call is TRBV29-1, the J call TRBJ2-3, with 8 bases identical to TRBD1. CDR1 and CDR2 (germline): SQVTM, ANQGSEA. The CDR3 covers 15 residues. V was clipped by 5 bases and J by 5 bases; unmatched bases: 12. CDR3 loop: CSVTVRGLAQDTQYF. In nucleotides, the CDR3 is TGCAGCGTTACCGTCAGGGGGCTTGCACAAGATACGCAGTATTTT.

This chain uses TRBV10-3 with TRBJ2-2; a possible D gene is TRBD1 (6 bases). This CDR3 spans 15 amino acids. The germline CDR1 and CDR2 sequences are ENHRY and SYGVKD. V was trimmed by 8 bases and J by 0 bases, leaving 13 bases between them. The CDR3 coding sequence is TGTGCCATCGGGGGCTGGGAACCGAACACCGGGGAGCTGTTTTTT. Protein sequence: CAIGGWEPNTGELFF.

The rearrangement joins TRBV9 to TRBJ1-4; the D is unclear. Per the germline V gene, CDR1 is SGDLS and CDR2 is YYNGEE. V was cut by 4 bases and J by 2 bases, with 9 bases left in between. This CDR3 spans 14 amino acids. CDR3 coding DNA: TGTGCCAGCAGCCCGCGGGTGACTAATGAAAAACTGTTTTTT. Protein sequence: CASSPRVTNEKLFF. The full variable domain, with the rest looked up from reference TRBV9 and TRBJ1-4, is DSGVTQTPKHLITATGQRVTLRCSPRSGDLSVYWYQQSLDQGLQFLIQYYNGEERAKGNILERFSAQQFPDLHSELNLSSLELGDSALYFCASSPRVTNEKLFFGSGTQLSVL.

CDR3 sequence reads: CASSVTGGFLAGGDEQFF. In DNA, the CDR3 is TGTGCCAGCAGCGTAACAGGGGGCTTTCTAGCGGGAGGGGACGAGCAGTTCTTC. The rearrangement links TRBV9 to TRBJ2-1; 12 nucleotides align to TRBD2. The CDR3 covers 18 residues. The V and J ends lost 1 base and 10 bases, in that order; junction bases with no gene match: 15. Looked up from germline, CDR1 is SGDLS and CDR2 is YYNGEE.

V and J are TRBV6-8 and TRBJ2-2; the match to TRBD1 covers 9 bases. V gave up 5 bases and J gave up 8 bases; unmatched junction bases: 6. Germline values: CDR1 MNHGY, CDR2 SAAAGT. The CDR3 covers 14 residues. In DNA form, the CDR3 reads TGTGCCAGCAGTCCGACAGGGGGAACTGGGGAGCTGTTTTTT. Its protein is CASSPTGGTGELFF.

The gene calls are TRBV28 and TRBJ1-2, with a weak D call TRBD1 (6 bases). V lost 5 bases and J 0 bases, leaving 10 bases between the germline ends. Germline CDR1 is MDHEN and CDR2 is SYDVKM. The length of the CDR3 is 14 residues. Here the CDR3 reads CASSEDSTNYGYTF. The CDR3 DNA is TGTGCCAGCAGTGAGGACAGCACTAACTATGGCTACACCTTC.

The chain has TRBV6-1 and TRBJ2-7; no reliable D call. The V gene lost 7 bases and the J gene lost 3 bases, with 13 bases spanning the gap. The CDR3 sequence is 13 residues long. Germline CDR1 and CDR2: MNHNS and SASEGT. The CDR3 nucleotides are TGTGCCAGCAAGTCGTCAGGTATCTACGAGCAGTACTTC. Its protein is CASKSSGIYEQYF.

This chain connects TRBV27 to TRBJ1-1; unclear D gene. The germline CDR1 and CDR2 sequences are MNHEY and SMNVEV (reference sequence). Trimming cost V 6 bases and J 2 bases, with 10 bases left between them. CDR3 length: 13 residues. The CDR3 nucleotides are TGTGCCAGCAGCAATCGTAGTAACACTGAAGCTTTCTTT. Its protein is CASSNRSNTEAFF.

A word on this clone: The identical CDR3 is also encoded by other nucleotide sequences in the sample. The J gene is TRBJ1-1, the V gene TRBV27, with 7 bases fitting TRBD1. From germline, CDR1 is MNHEY and CDR2 SMNVEV (reference sequence). This CDR3 contains 14 residues. Trimming cost V 6 bases and J 1 base; bases outside gene matches: 5. The CDR3, as DNA: TGTGCCAGCAGCCTGAACAGGGGGAACACTGAAGCTTTCTTT. The encoded protein is CASSLNRGNTEAFF.